This TCR beta chain was obtained from a study of blood T cell repertoires in COVID-19. TCRdb keeps only in-frame clones here, not all; method: immunoSEQ multiplex PCR. The table lists around 18,000 clones, roughly 91% of them singletons. CDR1 is MGHRA, CDR2 YSYEKL, per germline. The CDR3 runs to 19 residues. V was cut by 0 bases and J by 1 base, with 18 bases left in between. This TCR was sampled from a human donor in a cohort sampled during active COVID-19. The chain recombines TRBV4-1 with TRBJ2-2, with D maybe TRBD2 (6 bases). Sequencing was done on a sample of peripheral blood. CDR3 in DNA: TGCGCCAGCAGCCAAGAAAGCCTAGCGCTTGGAGTGAACACCGGGGAGCTGTTTTTT. As protein: CASSQESLALGVNTGELFF.